These T cell receptor beta chains were read from a single sample in a study of circulating CD8 cells and anti-PD-1 response in melanoma. MiXCR, applied by TCRdb to the reads, yields one record per CDR3 protein. The repertoire has around 650 distinct CDR3 sequences, about 7% of them found once; the top ten carry about 22%. The source was CD8+ T cells from PBMCs, collected at baseline or after one month of anti-PD-1 therapy (not recorded which). Every receptor here comes from a human donor with melanoma. Each CDR3 is given with its conserved first and last residue. Each record gives: clone size, D gene, V gene, J gene, CDR3 DNA, CDR3 protein. A D gene is named only where the DNA matches it firmly. Expanded clones get a size class; other rows say once, few or many, or leave the size out.

medium-sized,TRBD1,TRBV4-2,TRBJ2-1,TGTGCCAGCAGCCAAGACGGGCTCGCAGGGGGAGCATACAATGAGCAGTTCTTC,CASSQDGLAGGAYNEQFF
medium-sized,TRBD1,TRBV4-1,TRBJ1-4,TGCGCCAGCAGCCGAACAGGGGCAACTAATGAAAAACTGTTTTTT,CASSRTGATNEKLFF
large,TRBD1,TRBV19,TRBJ1-5,TGTGCCAGTAGTATCGGGACAGCTAGCAATCAGCCCCAGCATTTT,CASSIGTASNQPQHF
medium-sized,.,TRBV7-2,TRBJ2-7,TGTGCCAGCAGCTTACAGTTGGGGGGGCGGGAGCAGTACTTC,CASSLQLGGREQYF
medium-sized,.,TRBV20-1,TRBJ1-1,TGCAGTGCTAGAGGAGGGGGTGACACTGAAGCTTTCTTT,CSARGGGDTEAFF
.,.,TRBV20-1,TRBJ2-1,TGCAGCGCATTTCGGGGGACCTACAATGAGCAGTTCTTC,CSAFRGTYNEQFF
large,.,TRBV30,TRBJ1-5,TGTGCCTGGACCCAATCCCCGGGGTTGAGCAATCAGCCCCAGCATTTT,CAWTQSPGLSNQPQHF
hyperexpanded,.,TRBV27,TRBJ2-1,TGTGCCAGCAGTTCCACAGACAATGAGCAGTTCTTC,CASSSTDNEQFF
medium-sized,.,TRBV6-4,TRBJ2-3,TGTGCCAGCAGTGACTCGCCGGGAGACACAGATACGCAGTATTTT,CASSDSPGDTDTQYF
medium-sized,.,TRBV6-2/TRBV6-3,TRBJ2-7,TGTGCCAGCAGCAATGGCAGGGACGTTTACGAGCAGTACTTC,CASSNGRDVYEQYF
medium-sized,.,TRBV19,TRBJ2-7,TGTGCCAGTAGTTCTGGGGGCTACTACGAGCAGTACTTC,CASSSGGYYEQYF
.,.,TRBV20-1,TRBJ2-3,TGCAGTGCTAGAGAGCTCAGGGTGAACACAGATACGCAGTATTTT,CSARELRVNTDTQYF
large,.,TRBV5-8,TRBJ2-1,TGTGCCAGCAGTTATGACAAGGGCGGACAATATGAGCAGTTCTTC,CASSYDKGGQYEQFF
large,TRBD1,TRBV19,TRBJ2-7,TGTGCCAGTAGTCTGACAGGGGGCATCTACGAGCAGTACTTC,CASSLTGGIYEQYF
few,TRBD1,TRBV19,TRBJ1-2,TGTGCCAGTAGAGGGGGACAGAAAACTGGCTACACCTTC,CASRGGQKTGYTF
large,TRBD1,TRBV19,TRBJ2-7,TGTGCCAGTAGTGATGACAGGGTGGGGCCCTACGAGCAGTACTTC,CASSDDRVGPYEQYF
large,TRBD2,TRBV23-1,TRBJ2-1,TGCGCCAGCAGTCAAGGGACTAGCTCCTACAATGAGCAGTTCTTC,CASSQGTSSYNEQFF
large,.,TRBV6-2/TRBV6-3,TRBJ2-7,TGTGCCAGCAGTTACACCTCCGGGTCCTACGAGCAGTACTTC,CASSYTSGSYEQYF
medium-sized,.,TRBV6-1,TRBJ1-1,TGTGCCAGCAGTGAAGGAGAGAGGAGTGAAGCTTTCTTT,CASSEGERSEAFF
large,TRBD2,TRBV28,TRBJ2-2,TGTGCCAGCAGTCGACGGTCCCGGGAGGGAAACACCGGGGAGCTGTTTTTT,CASSRRSREGNTGELFF
.,.,TRBV5-6,TRBJ2-7,TGTGCCAGCAGCTTGTCCGATAGCTCCTACGAGCAGTACTTC,CASSLSDSSYEQYF
medium-sized,.,TRBV10-3,TRBJ2-7,TGTGCCATCAGTGACCTAGGCAGGGGGGCCTACGAGCAGTACTTC,CAISDLGRGAYEQYF
large,.,TRBV27,TRBJ2-1,TGTGCCAGCAGTTTTAATCCCACCGTCTACAATGAGCAGTTCTTC,CASSFNPTVYNEQFF
medium-sized,.,TRBV10-3,TRBJ2-3,TGTGCCATCAGTGAGGCCAGTGCCACAGATACGCAGTATTTT,CAISEASATDTQYF
medium-sized,TRBD2,TRBV20-1,TRBJ2-1,TGCAGTGCAACCCCCGGGGGGGGATACAATGAGCAGTTCTTC,CSATPGGGYNEQFF
large,TRBD2,TRBV4-1,TRBJ2-3,TGCGCCAGCAGTCTTTACGGGGGGACCACAGATACGCAGTATTTT,CASSLYGGTTDTQYF
.,TRBD1,TRBV19,TRBJ2-7,TGTGCCACTCAGCGGACAGGGGGGATCTACGTGCAGTACTTC,CATQRTGGIYVQYF
medium-sized,.,TRBV19,TRBJ1-5,TGTGCCAGTAGTATAACCGGGGGCTGGGGTCAGCCCCAGCATTTT,CASSITGGWGQPQHF
large,TRBD1,TRBV6-6,TRBJ2-7,TGTGCCAGCATTCGCTCCGGGACAGGCCCCTACGAGCAGTACTTC,CASIRSGTGPYEQYF
large,.,TRBV28,TRBJ2-6,TGTGCCAGCAGTCAAACTAACTCTGGGGCCAACGTCCTGACTTTC,CASSQTNSGANVLTF
medium-sized,TRBD2,TRBV20-1,TRBJ2-7,TGCAGTGCTAGGCCCCTAGCGGGGGACGCCTACGAGCAGTACTTC,CSARPLAGDAYEQYF